The 2 T cell receptor beta chains given below trace back to one sample, sequenced in a study of cytomegalovirus exposure and HLA in healthy donors. This PCR relied on a set of 60 Vbeta primers and 13 Jbeta primers. Sequencing was performed with immunoSEQ multiplex PCR; in TCRdb, only in-frame clones are kept and a portion is missing. The table includes about 84,000 clones, around 80% detected once. The sample was PBMCs. The receptor set was obtained from a male donor in good health and CMV-seropositive.

The chain combines TRBV7-9 with TRBJ2-3; weak D call: TRBD2 (6 bases). V was clipped by 2 bases and J by 5 bases, with 26 bases between them. Per germline, CDR1 SEHNR and CDR2 FQNEAQ (reference sequence). The CDR3 length is 19 residues. For the CDR3, the DNA is TGTGCCAGCAGCTTATCCGATTTGGGGCTAGCGTTTTTGGTAGATACGCAGTATTTT. Its translation: CASSLSDLGLAFLVDTQYF. Using reference TRBV7-9 and TRBJ2-3 for the parts outside the CDR3, the full variable domain is DTGVSQNPRHKITKRGQNVTFRCDPISEHNRLYWYRQTLGQGPEFLTYFQNEAQLEKSRLLSDRFSAERPKGSFSTLEIQRTEQGDSAMYLCASSLSDLGLAFLVDTQYFGPGTRLTVL.

The chain joins TRBV28 to TRBJ1-2; D may be TRBD1 (6 bases). With 10 bases removed from V and 5 bases from J, the gap between germline ends came to 20 bases. This CDR3 has 14 amino acids. The germline gives CDR1 MDHEN, CDR2 SYDVKM. CDR3 DNA sequence: TGTGCCACCAAAGGGGGGGAGAGGGAGTATGGCTACACCTTC. Protein sequence: CATKGGEREYGYTF.